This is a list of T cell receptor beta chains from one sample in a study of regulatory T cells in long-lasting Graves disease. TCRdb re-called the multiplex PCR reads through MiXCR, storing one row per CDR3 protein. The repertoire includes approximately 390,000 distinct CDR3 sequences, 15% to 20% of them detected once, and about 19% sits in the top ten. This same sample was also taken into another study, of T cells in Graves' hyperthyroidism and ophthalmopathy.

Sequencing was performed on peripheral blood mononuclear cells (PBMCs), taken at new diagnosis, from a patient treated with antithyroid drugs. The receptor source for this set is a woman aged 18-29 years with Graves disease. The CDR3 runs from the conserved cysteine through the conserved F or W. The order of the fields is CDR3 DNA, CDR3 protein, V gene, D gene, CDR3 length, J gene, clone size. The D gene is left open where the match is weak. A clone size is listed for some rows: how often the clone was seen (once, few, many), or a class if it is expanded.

TGTGCCAGCAGCTCATACGGGCTAATGAACACTGAAGCTTTCTTT CASSSYGLMNTEAFF TRBV7-9 . 15 TRBJ1-1 many
TGTGCCAGCAGTGCGGGGGCAGGAGGGGGGACTAATCAGCCCCAGCATTTT CASSAGAGGGTNQPQHF TRBV12-3/TRBV12-4 . 17 TRBJ1-5 few
TGTGCCAGCAGTGAAGTGTCGGTCAGATTCACAGATACGCAGTATTTT CASSEVSVRFTDTQYF TRBV6-2/TRBV6-3 . 16 TRBJ2-3 few
TGCAGCGTCCAGCCTCCGAAGGGCACAGATACGCAGTATTTT CSVQPPKGTDTQYF TRBV29-1 . 14 TRBJ2-3 many
TGTGCCAGCACCCCTGAGAGGGCTAGCGCAGATACGCAGTATTTT CASTPERASADTQYF TRBV28 . 15 TRBJ2-3 many
TGCAGCGTTAAAGTTAACACTGAAGCTTTCTTT CSVKVNTEAFF TRBV29-1 . 11 TRBJ1-1 few
TGTGCCAGCAGTTTTGAGGGACTAGCGGGCTGGGGGAGACACGAGCAGTACTTC CASSFEGLAGWGRHEQYF TRBV28 TRBD2 18 TRBJ2-7 many
TGCAGTGCTAGAGATATGAGGGCTGGGGACACTGAAGCTTTCTTT CSARDMRAGDTEAFF TRBV20-1 . 15 TRBJ1-1 few
TGTGCCAGCAGTTTCGGGGGGCGCTTAGATACGCAGTATTTT CASSFGGRLDTQYF TRBV12-3/TRBV12-4 . 14 TRBJ2-3 few
TGCAGTGCTGACTACATGACAGGTTATAGCAATCAGCCCCAGCATTTT CSADYMTGYSNQPQHF TRBV20-1 . 16 TRBJ1-5 many
TGTGCCACCTCCCCTGGGCCCTCGGTCTCTTTCTTT CATSPGPSVSFF TRBV11-2 . 12 TRBJ1-1 many
TGTGCCAGCAGCTTAGCGATCAGGGGGAGGAATGAAAAACTGTTTTTT CASSLAIRGRNEKLFF TRBV11-2 TRBD1 16 TRBJ1-4 few
TGTGCCAGCACCGCCGGGACAGGGACCTATGGCTACACCTTC CASTAGTGTYGYTF TRBV28 TRBD1 14 TRBJ1-2 many
TGCGCCAGCAGTCAAATAGTCACCGCCGAGCAGTACTTC CASSQIVTAEQYF TRBV10-1 . 13 TRBJ2-7 .
TGTGCCATCAGTGACGGGGCGGGAGGGCAAGAGACCCAGTACTTC CAISDGAGGQETQYF TRBV10-3 TRBD2 15 TRBJ2-5 .
TGTGCCAGCAGCTTTACAGATTCTTCACCCCTCCACTTT CASSFTDSSPLHF TRBV7-2 . 13 TRBJ1-6 many
TGCGCCAGCAGCACCTCAGTGAACACTGAAGCTTTCTTT CASSTSVNTEAFF TRBV5-1 . 13 TRBJ1-1 many
TGTGCCAGCAGCCACAAAGCGGGACGCCTTGAGACCCAGTACTTC CASSHKAGRLETQYF TRBV7-9 TRBD2 15 TRBJ2-5 many
TGTGCCAGCAGCTCCTACTTGAACACTGAAGCTTTCTTT CASSSYLNTEAFF TRBV11-2 . 13 TRBJ1-1 many
TGTGCCTGGAGCTACAGGGGGCGTGAGACCCAGTACTTC CAWSYRGRETQYF TRBV30 TRBD1 13 TRBJ2-5 many
TGTGCCACCAGCAGAGATTGGGGCGGGGGTTCCTACAATGAGCAGTTCTTC CATSRDWGGGSYNEQFF TRBV15 TRBD2 17 TRBJ2-1 .
TGCAGTGCTAGAGTTGGGACTAGCGTAAAGACCCAGTACTTC CSARVGTSVKTQYF TRBV20-1 TRBD2 14 TRBJ2-5 many
TGCAGTGGGAGGGATGTCAATCAGCCCCAGCATTTT CSGRDVNQPQHF TRBV20-1 . 12 TRBJ1-5 .
TGCAGTGCTCAGGGGGGTGGGGATGAAAAACTGTTTTTT CSAQGGGDEKLFF TRBV20-1 TRBD1 13 TRBJ1-4 once
TGTGCCAGCAGTGAATTAGAGGGGGGGACCTCCTACGAGCAGTACTTC CASSELEGGTSYEQYF TRBV6-1 . 16 TRBJ2-7 many
TGTGCCAGCAGCTCAATACAGGGAACCACAGATACGCAGTATTTT CASSSIQGTTDTQYF TRBV5-4 . 15 TRBJ2-3 few
TGTGCCAGCACCTCCGGACAGATGAGCTCTGGAAACACCATATATTTT CASTSGQMSSGNTIYF TRBV3-1 . 16 TRBJ1-3 few
TGTGCCAGCAGTGAAGCGCGTGCAGGGGGTTCACCCCTCCACTTT CASSEARAGGSPLHF TRBV2 TRBD1 15 TRBJ1-6 many
TGCGCCAGCAACGTCTACAATGAGCAGTTCTTC CASNVYNEQFF TRBV5-1 . 11 TRBJ2-1 many
TGCAGTGCTCCAAATTACCTAGCAGGGGGCGAAGGTACGCAGTATTTT CSAPNYLAGGEGTQYF TRBV20-1 TRBD1 16 TRBJ2-3 many
TGTGCCAGCAGTGAGGCTCGGGGTTTCAGCGAGCAGTACTTC CASSEARGFSEQYF TRBV6-2/TRBV6-3 . 14 TRBJ2-7 many
TGCGCCAGCAGCTTGTCAGGGGGTCGGGATGAAAAACTGTTTTTT CASSLSGGRDEKLFF TRBV5-1 TRBD1 15 TRBJ1-4 many
TGCAGTGCCCCGGGGAGGGGGCGGGGAGGCTACACCTTC CSAPGRGRGGYTF TRBV20-1 TRBD1 13 TRBJ1-2 many
TGTGCCAGTAGTATACTCGGGAGGGAGGTAGAGCAGTTCTTC CASSILGREVEQFF TRBV19 TRBD2 14 TRBJ2-1 .
TGTGCCAGCAGTTACTCTGGTCCAGGGGGAACTGAAGCTTTCTTT CASSYSGPGGTEAFF TRBV6-2/TRBV6-3 TRBD1 15 TRBJ1-1 many
TGCAGCGTTGATCAACCAGGAGAAAACATTCAGTACTTC CSVDQPGENIQYF TRBV29-1 . 13 TRBJ2-4 .
TGTGCCAGCAGTTACCTCGGGGGGGAAAACAATGAGCAGTTCTTC CASSYLGGENNEQFF TRBV6-5 TRBD2 15 TRBJ2-1 few
TGTGCCAGCAGCTTCGTTGGAAGGGACTATGGCTACACCTTC CASSFVGRDYGYTF TRBV5-6 . 14 TRBJ1-2 many
TGTGCCAGCAGTTCACTAAGGGGCCGGGTGACCCAGTACTTC CASSSLRGRVTQYF TRBV28 . 14 TRBJ2-5 many
TGTGCCAGCAGTTTCGGGGCAGGGGAAAACTATGGCTACACCTTC CASSFGAGENYGYTF TRBV12-3/TRBV12-4 . 15 TRBJ1-2 few
TGTGCCAGCAGCCCTTACGGACAATTAGAGACCCAGTACTTC CASSPYGQLETQYF TRBV7-2 . 14 TRBJ2-5 many
TGCAGTGCTAGAGACCAGGGGGGAACTGAAGCTTTCTTT CSARDQGGTEAFF TRBV20-1 TRBD1 13 TRBJ1-1 .
TGTGCCAGCAGTTTAATGGGAAGGGACACAGATACGCAGTATTTT CASSLMGRDTDTQYF TRBV27 . 15 TRBJ2-3 many
TGTGCCAGCAGGACTAATGGAAACACCATATATTTT CASRTNGNTIYF TRBV12-3/TRBV12-4 . 12 TRBJ1-3 few